What follows describes a single T cell receptor (beta chain). The sample comes from a study of blood T cell repertoires in COVID-19. Study-level information: Researchers got acute and convalescent COVID-19 samples from the United States, Italy and Spain. T cells, B-cell-depleted T cells, or PBMCs supplied cDNA or gDNA.

V trimming: 8 bases; J trimming: 3 bases; junction bases outside the gene matches: 6. CDR1 is MNHEY and CDR2 is SMNVEV in the germline V gene (reference sequence). The CDR3 consists of 14 residues. In the source study's methods: It was from reference gene primer amplification that nucleated cell counts were estimated. Libraries were prepared by immunoSEQ multiplex PCR; TCRdb keeps only in-frame clonotypes and omits some of them. That table gives V, J and clone size, and the DNA gave D and trimming. The table shows roughly 180,000 clones, with around 88% occurring only once. The receptor comes from a woman aged 25 to 39 with acute or convalescent COVID-19. The chain is built from TRBV27 and TRBJ2-3; 9 nucleotides agree with TRBD1. Sequencing was performed on peripheral blood. This chain's CDR3 is CASGETGGTDTQYF. As DNA, the CDR3 is TGTGCCAGCGGTGAGACAGGGGGGACAGATACGCAGTATTTT.